These T cell receptor beta chains were read from a single sample in a study of blood T cell repertoires in COVID-19. The assay was immunoSEQ multiplex PCR, and TCRdb's table has in-frame clones only and misses some. The sample gives around 100,000 clones, 91% of which show up once; roughly 17% is in the top ten. Sequencing was done on a sample of peripheral blood. Source of these receptors: a man aged 45-65 years with acute or convalescent COVID-19. Both conserved end residues are part of each CDR3. Each record gives: D gene, V gene, J gene, CDR3 length, clone size, CDR3 DNA, CDR3 protein. A D gene is named only where the DNA matches it firmly. Clone size, where shown, is once, few, many, or a class for clones that have expanded.

D: -; V: TRBV14; J: TRBJ1-2; length: 14; size: -; DNA: TGTGCCAGCAGCCAAGTGGCATCTAACTATGGCTACACCTTC; CDR3: CASSQVASNYGYTF
D: -; V: TRBV3-1/TRBV3-2; J: TRBJ1-1; length: 15; size: -; DNA: TGTGCCAGCAGCCAAGCTTACAGGCGGTTGACTGAAGCTTTCTTT; CDR3: CASSQAYRRLTEAFF
D: -; V: TRBV18; J: TRBJ1-3; length: 15; size: -; DNA: TGTGCCAGCTCATCGGACATACCGCCAACGCACACCATATATTTT; CDR3: CASSSDIPPTHTIYF
D: -; V: TRBV7-9; J: TRBJ2-3; length: 15; size: -; DNA: TGTGCCAGCAGCTTAGGTAGCGGCCTCACAGATACGCAGTATTTT; CDR3: CASSLGSGLTDTQYF
D: -; V: TRBV6-6; J: TRBJ2-7; length: 12; size: -; DNA: TGTGCCAGCAGTCTTGACAGCTACGAGCAGTACTTC; CDR3: CASSLDSYEQYF
D: -; V: TRBV7-8; J: TRBJ2-7; length: 14; size: -; DNA: TGTGCCAGCAGGGACTTGGGGGCCTCCTACGAGCAGTACTTC; CDR3: CASRDLGASYEQYF
D: -; V: TRBV7-2; J: TRBJ2-3; length: 14; size: -; DNA: TGTGCCAGCAGCTTAGCCAGGGCAACAGATACGCAGTATTTT; CDR3: CASSLARATDTQYF
D: -; V: TRBV5-4; J: TRBJ2-5; length: 13; size: few; DNA: TGTGCCAGCAGCTTGGGACTAGAGGAGACCCAGTACTTC; CDR3: CASSLGLEETQYF
D: TRBD2; V: TRBV6-5; J: TRBJ2-3; length: 16; size: -; DNA: TGTGCCAGCAGTTACGCGCTAGCGGGGGGCACAGATACGCAGTATTTT; CDR3: CASSYALAGGTDTQYF
D: -; V: TRBV12-5; J: TRBJ2-2; length: 21; size: -; DNA: TGTGCTAGTGGTTTGATCCCCAGCCCGAAGGAGGGGTTTATCTATGGCGGGGAGCTGTTTTTT; CDR3: CASGLIPSPKEGFIYGGELFF
D: -; V: TRBV7-2; J: TRBJ1-6; length: 15; size: -; DNA: TGTGCCAGCAGCTTGGGGGGGGCTAGGGATTCACCCCTCCACTTT; CDR3: CASSLGGARDSPLHF
D: -; V: TRBV6-2/TRBV6-3; J: TRBJ2-1; length: 18; size: -; DNA: TGTGCCAGCAGTTACCCCGCGCACAGGGCTTTAACCTACAATGAGCAGTTCTTC; CDR3: CASSYPAHRALTYNEQFF
D: -; V: TRBV28; J: TRBJ2-1; length: 16; size: -; DNA: TGTGCCAGCAGATTGGGGCAGCGGGCGATCTACAATGAGCAGTTCTTC; CDR3: CASRLGQRAIYNEQFF
D: TRBD2; V: TRBV4-2; J: TRBJ2-3; length: 17; size: -; DNA: TGTGCCAGCAGCCCCCGGACTAGCGGGGTTCGCACAGATACGCAGTATTTT; CDR3: CASSPRTSGVRTDTQYF
D: TRBD1; V: TRBV28; J: TRBJ1-2; length: 13; size: -; DNA: TGTGCCAGCAGTTTACCCCAGGGGGATGGCTACACCTTC; CDR3: CASSLPQGDGYTF